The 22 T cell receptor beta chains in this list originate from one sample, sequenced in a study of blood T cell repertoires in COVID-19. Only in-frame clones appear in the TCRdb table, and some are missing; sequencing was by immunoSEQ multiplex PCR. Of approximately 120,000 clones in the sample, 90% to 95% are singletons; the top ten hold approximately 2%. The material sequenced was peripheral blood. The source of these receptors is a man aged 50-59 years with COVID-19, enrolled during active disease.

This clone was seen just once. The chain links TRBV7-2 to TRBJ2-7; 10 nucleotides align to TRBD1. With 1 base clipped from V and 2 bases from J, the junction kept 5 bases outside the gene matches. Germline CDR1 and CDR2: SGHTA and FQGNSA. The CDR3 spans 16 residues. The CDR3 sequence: CASSLGSGTGAYEQYF. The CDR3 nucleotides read TGTGCCAGCAGCTTAGGGTCCGGGACAGGGGCCTACGAGCAGTACTTC.

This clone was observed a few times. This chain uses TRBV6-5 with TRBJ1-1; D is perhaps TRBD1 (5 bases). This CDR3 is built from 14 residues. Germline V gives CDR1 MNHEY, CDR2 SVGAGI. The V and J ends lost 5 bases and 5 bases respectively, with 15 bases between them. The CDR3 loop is CASSPNGGRTEAFF. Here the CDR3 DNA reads TGTGCCAGCAGTCCCAACGGGGGTAGGACTGAAGCTTTCTTT.

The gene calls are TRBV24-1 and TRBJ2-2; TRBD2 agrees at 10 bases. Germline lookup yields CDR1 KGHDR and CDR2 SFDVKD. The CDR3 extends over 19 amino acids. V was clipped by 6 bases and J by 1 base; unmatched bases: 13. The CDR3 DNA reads TGTGCCACCAGTTCCTCCTTTGTAGCGGGAGGACTGAACACCGGGGAGCTGTTTTTT. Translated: CATSSSFVAGGLNTGELFF.

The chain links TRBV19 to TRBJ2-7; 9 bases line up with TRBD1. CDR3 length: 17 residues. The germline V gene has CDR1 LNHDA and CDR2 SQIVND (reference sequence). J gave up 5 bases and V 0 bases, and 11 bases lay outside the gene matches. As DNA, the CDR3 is TGTGCCAGTAGTATAGATCATAGGGACAGGGTCTGGAACGAGCAGTACTTC. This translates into CASSIDHRDRVWNEQYF.

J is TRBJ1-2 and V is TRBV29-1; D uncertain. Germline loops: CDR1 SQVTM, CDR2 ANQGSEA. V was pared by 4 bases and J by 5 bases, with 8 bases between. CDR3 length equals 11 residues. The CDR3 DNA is TGCAGCGTTGTGAGGGAGTATGGCTACACCTTC. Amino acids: CSVVREYGYTF. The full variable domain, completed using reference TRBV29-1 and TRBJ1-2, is SAVISQKPSRDICQRGTSLTIQCQVDSQVTMMFWYRQQPGQSLTLIATANQGSEATYESGFVIDKFPISRPNLTFSTLTVSNMSPEDSSIYLCSVVREYGYTFGSGTRLTVV.

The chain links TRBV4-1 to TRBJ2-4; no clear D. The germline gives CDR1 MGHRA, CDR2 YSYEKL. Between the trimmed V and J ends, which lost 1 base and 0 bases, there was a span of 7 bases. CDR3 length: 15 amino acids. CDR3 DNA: TGCGCCAGCAGCCAAGTTCCCTTAGCCAAAAACATTCAGTACTTC. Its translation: CASSQVPLAKNIQYF.

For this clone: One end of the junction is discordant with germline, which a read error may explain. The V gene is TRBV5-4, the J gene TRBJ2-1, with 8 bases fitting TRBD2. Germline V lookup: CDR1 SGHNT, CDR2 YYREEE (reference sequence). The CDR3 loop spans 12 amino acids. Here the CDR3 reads CASSLRSGSVIF. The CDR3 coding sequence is TGTGCCAGCAGCCTGAGGAGCGGGAGTGTGATCTTC.

CDR3 sequence reads: CASSGAGRRYEQYF. The DNA for the CDR3 is TGTGCCAGCAGTGGTGCGGGGAGGAGATACGAGCAGTACTTC. This chain uses TRBV6-2 or TRBV6-3 with TRBJ2-7, with D perhaps TRBD2 (6 bases). CDR1 is MNHEY and CDR2 is SVGEGT in the germline V gene. The CDR3 contains 14 residues. V lost 5 bases and J 4 bases, leaving 15 bases between the germline ends.

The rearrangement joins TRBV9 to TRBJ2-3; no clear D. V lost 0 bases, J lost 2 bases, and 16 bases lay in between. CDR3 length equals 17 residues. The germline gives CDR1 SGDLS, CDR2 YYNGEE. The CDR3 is CASSVGLAPRLTDTQYF. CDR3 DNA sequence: TGTGCCAGCAGCGTAGGACTCGCACCAAGACTCACAGATACGCAGTATTTT.

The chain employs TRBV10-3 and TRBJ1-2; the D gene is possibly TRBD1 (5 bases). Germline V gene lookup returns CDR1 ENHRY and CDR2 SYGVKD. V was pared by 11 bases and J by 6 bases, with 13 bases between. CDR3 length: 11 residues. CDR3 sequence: CAAGGWNGYTF. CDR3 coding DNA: TGTGCCGCTGGGGGGTGGAATGGCTACACCTTC.

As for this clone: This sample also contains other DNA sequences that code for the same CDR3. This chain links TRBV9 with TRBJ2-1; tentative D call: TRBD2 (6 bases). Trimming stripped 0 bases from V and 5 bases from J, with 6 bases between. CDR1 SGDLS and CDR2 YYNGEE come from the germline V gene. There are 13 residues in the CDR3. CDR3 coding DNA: TGTGCCAGCAGCGTAGCGGGGGACAATGAGCAGTTCTTC. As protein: CASSVAGDNEQFF.

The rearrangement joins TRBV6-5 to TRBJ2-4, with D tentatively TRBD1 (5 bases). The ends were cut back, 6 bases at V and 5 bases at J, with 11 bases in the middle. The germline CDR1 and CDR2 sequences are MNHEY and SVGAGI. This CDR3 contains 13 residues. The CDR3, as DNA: TGTGCCAGCAGCGATGGCAGGGAAAACATTCAGTACTTC. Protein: CASSDGRENIQYF.

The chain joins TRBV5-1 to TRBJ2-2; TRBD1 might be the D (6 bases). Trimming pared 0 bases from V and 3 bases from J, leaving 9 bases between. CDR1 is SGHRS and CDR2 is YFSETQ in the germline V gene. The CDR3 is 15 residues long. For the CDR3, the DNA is TGCGCCAGCAGCTTGGACAGGGCAGACACCGGGGAGCTGTTTTTT. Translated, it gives CASSLDRADTGELFF.

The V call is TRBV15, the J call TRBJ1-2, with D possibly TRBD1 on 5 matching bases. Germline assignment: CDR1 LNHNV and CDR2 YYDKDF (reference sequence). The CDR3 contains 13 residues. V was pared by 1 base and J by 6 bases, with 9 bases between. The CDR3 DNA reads TGTGCCACCAGCAGAGTCCAGGGCGATGGCTACACCTTC. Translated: CATSRVQGDGYTF. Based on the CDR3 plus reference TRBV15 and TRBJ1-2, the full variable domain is DAMVIQNPRYQVTQFGKPVTLSCSQTLNHNVMYWYQQKSSQAPKLLFHYYDKDFNNEADTPDNFQSRRPNTSFCFLDIRSPGLGDTAMYLCATSRVQGDGYTFGSGTRLTVV.

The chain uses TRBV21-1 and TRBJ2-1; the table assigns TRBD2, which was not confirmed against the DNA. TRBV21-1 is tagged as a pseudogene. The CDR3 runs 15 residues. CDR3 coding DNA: TGTGCCAGCAGCAATAGCGGGAGCTCCTACAATGAGCAGTTCTTC. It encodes CASSNSGSSYNEQFF.

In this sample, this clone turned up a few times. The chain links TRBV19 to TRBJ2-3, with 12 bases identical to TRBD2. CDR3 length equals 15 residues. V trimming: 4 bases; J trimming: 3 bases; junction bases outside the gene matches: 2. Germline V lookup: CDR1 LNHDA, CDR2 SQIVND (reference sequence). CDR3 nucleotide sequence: TGTGCCAGTAGTAAGACTAGCGGGAGAACAGATACGCAGTATTTT. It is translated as CASSKTSGRTDTQYF.

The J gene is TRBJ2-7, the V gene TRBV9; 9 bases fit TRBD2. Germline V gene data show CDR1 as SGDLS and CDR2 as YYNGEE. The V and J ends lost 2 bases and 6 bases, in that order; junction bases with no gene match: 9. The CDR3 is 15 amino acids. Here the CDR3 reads CASSVGRLAVGEQYV. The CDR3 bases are TGTGCCAGCAGCGTCGGGAGACTAGCGGTAGGCGAGCAGTACGTC.

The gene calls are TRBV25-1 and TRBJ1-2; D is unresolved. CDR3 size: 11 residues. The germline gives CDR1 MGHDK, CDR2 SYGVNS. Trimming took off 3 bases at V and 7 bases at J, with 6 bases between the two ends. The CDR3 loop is CASSEAGGYTF. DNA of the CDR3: TGTGCCAGCAGTGAGGCGGGTGGCTACACCTTC.

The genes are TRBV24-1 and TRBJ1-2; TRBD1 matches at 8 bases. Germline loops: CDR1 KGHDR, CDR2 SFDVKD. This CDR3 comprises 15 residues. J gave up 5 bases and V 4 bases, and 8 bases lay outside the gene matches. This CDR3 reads CATSDGTGGWYGYTF. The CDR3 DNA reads TGTGCCACCAGTGACGGGACAGGAGGGTGGTATGGCTACACCTTC.

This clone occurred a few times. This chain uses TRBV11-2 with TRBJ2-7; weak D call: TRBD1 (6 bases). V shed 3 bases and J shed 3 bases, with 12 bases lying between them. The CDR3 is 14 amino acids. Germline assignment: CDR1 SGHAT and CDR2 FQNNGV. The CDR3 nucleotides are TGTGCCAGCAGCTTGGGACAAGGCCGCTACGAGCAGTACTTC. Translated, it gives CASSLGQGRYEQYF.

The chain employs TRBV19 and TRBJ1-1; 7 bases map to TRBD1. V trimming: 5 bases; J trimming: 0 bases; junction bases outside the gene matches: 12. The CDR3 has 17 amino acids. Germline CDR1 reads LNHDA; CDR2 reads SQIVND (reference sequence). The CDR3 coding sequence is TGTGCCAGTAGTGAGACAGGGATCGGGCTTATGAACACTGAAGCTTTCTTT. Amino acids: CASSETGIGLMNTEAFF.

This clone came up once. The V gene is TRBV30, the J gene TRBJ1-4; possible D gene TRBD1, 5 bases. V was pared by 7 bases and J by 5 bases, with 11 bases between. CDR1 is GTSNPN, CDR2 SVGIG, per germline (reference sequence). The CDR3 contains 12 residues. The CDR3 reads CAFLGENEKLFF. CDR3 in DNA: TGTGCCTTCCTAGGGGAAAATGAAAAACTGTTTTTT.